A selection of T cell receptor beta chains follows, all from one sample in a study of vaccination effects on CD4 cells after COVID-19. Antigens of these TCRs are unknown. Method: immunoSEQ multiplex PCR; TCRdb's copy keeps in-frame clones and lacks some. The sample yields around 71,000 clones, approximately 70% seen once. The sample consisted of CD4+ T cells from PBMCs cultured with HCoV-OC43 spike peptides, taken before COVID-19 vaccination. These receptor sequences come from a human donor who received a COVID-19 vaccine. The CDR3 runs from the conserved cysteine through the conserved F or W. D genes are given only for firm matches. Expanded clones get a size class; other rows say once, few or many, or leave the size out.

>TRBV30|NA|NA|TRBJ2-6
CAWSRSSGANVLTF
TGTGCCTGGAGTAGAAGCTCTGGGGCCAACGTCCTGACTTTC
>TRBV28|NA|NA|TRBJ1-2
CASSSRNRSYGYTF
TGTGCCAGCAGCTCTCGCAACAGATCGTACGGCTACACCTTC
>TRBV5-1|NA|NA|TRBJ1-2
CASSREQVYGYTF
TGCGCCAGCAGCCGGGAACAGGTTTATGGCTACACCTTC
>TRBV7-2|TRBD2|NA|TRBJ2-1
CASSSRAGGQFF
TGTGCCAGCAGCTCCCGCGCGGGGGGACAGTTCTTC
>TRBV6-5|NA|NA|TRBJ2-2
CATRYSRQLFF
TGTGCCACCAGATATTCAAGGCAGCTGTTTTTT
>TRBV2|NA|once|TRBJ1-5
CASSAQGGQPQHF
TGTGCCAGCAGTGCCCAGGGAGGGCAGCCCCAGCATTTT
>TRBV2|TRBD1|NA|TRBJ2-5
CASRASPQGARETQYF
TGTGCCAGCAGAGCGTCTCCACAGGGGGCACGGGAGACCCAGTACTTC
>TRBV11-2|NA|NA|TRBJ2-2
CASSLDRGRGELFF
TGTGCCAGCAGCTTAGATCGCGGGCGGGGGGAGCTGTTTTTT
>TRBV7-8|NA|NA|TRBJ1-1
CASRVSEMNTEAFF
TGTGCCAGCAGGGTATCGGAGATGAACACTGAAGCTTTCTTT
>TRBV5-1|NA|NA|TRBJ1-2
CASSLASGERGYGYTF
TGCGCCAGCAGCTTGGCCTCGGGCGAGCGGGGCTATGGCTACACCTTC
>TRBV19|TRBD2|NA|TRBJ2-5
CASRPRTSDLRETQYF
TGTGCCAGTAGGCCCCGAACTAGCGATCTTAGAGAGACCCAGTACTTC
>TRBV10-3|NA|NA|TRBJ1-5
CATNRDGSNQPQHF
TGTGCCACAAACCGGGACGGGTCCAATCAGCCCCAGCATTTT
>TRBV11-1|NA|NA|TRBJ2-2
CASSSPGGFNTGELFF
TGTGCCAGCAGCTCACCTGGGGGGTTTAACACCGGGGAGCTGTTTTTT
>TRBV28|TRBD1|NA|TRBJ1-4
CASSPGTGREKLFF
TGTGCCAGCAGTCCGGGGACAGGACGAGAAAAACTGTTTTTT
>TRBV7-9|TRBD2|few|TRBJ2-5
CASSLTLGGGSSNQYF
TGTGCCAGCAGCTTGACTTTGGGCGGGGGGTCCTCAAACCAGTACTTC
>TRBV6-5|TRBD2|NA|TRBJ2-5
CASRATSGLETQYF
TGTGCCAGCAGGGCCACTAGCGGCCTAGAGACCCAGTACTTC
>TRBV10-3|NA|once|TRBJ2-5
CAISDSAGPNQETQYF
TGTGCCATCAGTGATTCGGCGGGGCCGAACCAAGAGACCCAGTACTTC
>TRBV30|TRBD1|few|TRBJ1-5
CAWSTAGGTNQPQHF
TGTGCCTGGAGTACGGCAGGGGGTACAAATCAGCCCCAGCATTTT
>TRBV24-1|NA|NA|TRBJ1-2
CATSGRDKNYGYTF
TGTGCCACCAGCGGCCGGGACAAGAACTATGGCTACACCTTC
>TRBV6-2/TRBV6-3|TRBD1|NA|TRBJ2-1
CASSYGTGGAWYEQFF
TGTGCCAGCAGTTACGGGACAGGGGGCGCATGGTATGAGCAGTTCTTC
>TRBV5-1|NA|NA|TRBJ1-1
CASSLMGGWTEAFF
TGCGCCAGCAGCTTGATGGGGGGCTGGACTGAAGCTTTCTTT
>TRBV12-5|NA|NA|TRBJ2-3
CASGLVASTDTQYF
TGTGCTAGTGGTTTGGTGGCTAGCACAGATACGCAGTATTTT
>TRBV12-3/TRBV12-4|NA|NA|TRBJ1-2
CASSLGNYGYTF
TGTGCCAGCAGTTTGGGCAACTATGGCTACACCTTC
>TRBV5-1|NA|NA|TRBJ2-1
CASSLGGAYEQFF
TGCGCCAGCAGCTTGGGGGGGGCCTATGAGCAGTTCTTC
>TRBV6-5|NA|NA|TRBJ1-6
CASTPSSYNSPLHF
TGTGCCAGCACTCCTAGCTCCTATAATTCACCCCTCCACTTT
>TRBV7-3|TRBD1|NA|TRBJ1-1
CASSLLSGGYTEAFF
TGTGCCAGCAGCTTACTTTCAGGGGGTTACACTGAAGCTTTCTTT
>TRBV4-3|NA|NA|TRBJ1-3
CASSQEMSSGNTIYF
TGCGCCAGCAGCCAAGAAATGAGCTCTGGAAACACCATATATTTT
>TRBV5-4|NA|NA|TRBJ1-1
CASSLMSSANTEAFF
TGTGCCAGCAGCTTGATGAGTTCAGCGAACACTGAAGCTTTCTTT
>TRBV7-2|TRBD2|NA|TRBJ2-3
CASIRRGSTSTDTQYF
TGTGCCAGCATCAGGCGGGGGTCCACTAGCACAGATACGCAGTATTTT
>TRBV4-1|NA|NA|TRBJ2-3
CASSPFQGILETDTQYF
TGCGCCAGCAGCCCCTTTCAGGGTATTTTGGAGACAGATACGCAGTATTTT
>TRBV15|NA|NA|TRBJ1-2
CATSAGLGEYGYTF
TGTGCCACCAGCGCAGGTTTGGGCGAGTATGGCTACACCTTC
>TRBV4-3|TRBD2|NA|TRBJ2-1
CASSLSGGNSYNEQFF
TGCGCCAGCAGCCTAAGCGGGGGAAACTCCTACAATGAGCAGTTCTTC
>TRBV19|NA|NA|TRBJ2-2
CASSVNRGGAHGELFF
TGTGCCAGTAGTGTAAACCGAGGAGGGGCACACGGGGAGCTGTTTTTT